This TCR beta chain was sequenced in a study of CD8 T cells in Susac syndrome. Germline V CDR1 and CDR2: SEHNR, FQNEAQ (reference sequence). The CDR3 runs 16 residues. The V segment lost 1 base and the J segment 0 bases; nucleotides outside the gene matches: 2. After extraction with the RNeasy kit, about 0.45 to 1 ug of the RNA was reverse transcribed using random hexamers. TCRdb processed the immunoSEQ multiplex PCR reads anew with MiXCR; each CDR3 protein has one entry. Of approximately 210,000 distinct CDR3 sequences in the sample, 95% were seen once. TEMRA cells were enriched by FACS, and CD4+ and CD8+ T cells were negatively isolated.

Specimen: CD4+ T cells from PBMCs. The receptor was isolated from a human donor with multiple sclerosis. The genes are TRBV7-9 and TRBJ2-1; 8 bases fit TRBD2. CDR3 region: CASSLVTSGSYNEQFF. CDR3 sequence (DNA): TGTGCCAGCAGCTTAGTAACTAGCGGCTCCTACAATGAGCAGTTCTTC.